This T cell receptor beta chain came from a study of T cell repertoires and HLA-DP antigens (dated by TCRdb to the late 2010s). General notes on the study: Using HeLa cells transduced to present allogeneic HLA-DP, the study set up an in vitro model of CD4+ T cell alloreactivity. Compared with self, one alloantigen differed at one amino acid in the peptide-binding groove and the other differed at fewer than 13, modelling structurally similar versus dissimilar alloantigens. The three donors were two male and one female, with ages ranging from the 18-to-29 to the 60-to-69 age band. Average DNA input was roughly 220 ng for sorted CD137+CD4+ samples, compared with about 1.2 ug for pre-culture CD4+ samples. Overall study results and their limits: Clones undetected before culture had an average cumulative frequency of about 35% against one allele and approximately 50% against the other. The study was limited by having just a few donors, by relying on a non-physiological HeLa antigen-presenting system, and by using total CD4+ cells as responders. Separate analysis of naive and memory CD4+ repertoires was not performed. Clonality of sorted CD137+ cells was similar against both alloantigens (around 0.41) and much higher than in pre-culture samples (approximately 0.039).

The immunoSEQ multiplex PCR, with forward primers for 54 TRBV segments and reverse primers for 13 TRBJ segments, was used to amplify TCRB CDR3 regions. Deep resolution, with a target of 200,000 or so T cell genomes, was applied to the sequencing of pre-culture CD4+ samples. Sequencing of amplicons was performed on an Illumina HiSeq System, and 87 bp reads covering the CDR3 were generated. The paper's processing steps were these. PCR and sequencing errors in the reads were corrected, and CDR3 regions were defined by aligning to IMGT reference sequences. Synthetic template pools were used to estimate counts of templates and unique rearrangements. Clonality was computed as 1 minus Pielou's evenness. The Daley-Smith estimator was used to estimate richness. Morisita's index was used to measure repertoire overlap. Clones present in cultured samples but not detected in the pre-culture repertoire of the same donor were defined as low-abundance clones. TCRdb took over this immuneACCESS table, retaining in-frame rearrangements with V and J assigned. Such tables are incomplete; in checked studies, under half of the missing clones stem from an unresolved V gene, and the remainder is unexplained. V and J calls and clone size are given by that table; D and trimming were obtained from the DNA. This sample is represented by approximately 100,000 clones; more than 75% of them were singletons. Less than 2% of the sample comes from the top ten.

Notes on this clone: Its antigen is unknown. No per-base quality is available; no much larger clone lies one base away.

Magnetic bead negative selection was used to isolate untouched CD4+ T cells from Ficoll-separated PBMC, with an average purity of about 98%. Magnetic beads were used to isolate untouched CD4+ T cells from Ficoll-separated PBMC, giving about 97.7% purity with negligible CD8+ contamination. Peripheral blood mononuclear cells were supplied by the buffy coats of a few healthy blood donors, who served as the study donors. CMV seronegative status was shared by all three donors. Genomic DNA was extracted with the DNeasy Blood & Tissue Kit. For each subject, genomic DNA from sorted CD137+CD4+ cells and from pre-culture CD4+ baseline samples underwent TCRB sequencing. Specimen: CD4+ T cells from PBMCs. This TCR was sampled from a man in his forties or fifties in good health and CMV-seronegative.

The bases are TGTGCCAGCAGCAAAGTTAGGGCCCGAGGTAGTTTCTCCTACGAGCAGTACTTC. This yields the protein CASSKVRARGSFSYEQYF. This sequence uses TRBV11-3 and TRBJ2-7, with the D gene too uncertain to name. Trimming takes 5 bases from V and 0 bases from J, and the germline ends sit 23 bases apart. The CDR3 starts with the cysteine, ends with the phenylalanine, and has 18 residues. Here the CDR3 DNA is all that survives: 54 bases in frame from base 1. From a lookup of the germline V gene, CDR1 and CDR2 are SGHNT and YENEEA.